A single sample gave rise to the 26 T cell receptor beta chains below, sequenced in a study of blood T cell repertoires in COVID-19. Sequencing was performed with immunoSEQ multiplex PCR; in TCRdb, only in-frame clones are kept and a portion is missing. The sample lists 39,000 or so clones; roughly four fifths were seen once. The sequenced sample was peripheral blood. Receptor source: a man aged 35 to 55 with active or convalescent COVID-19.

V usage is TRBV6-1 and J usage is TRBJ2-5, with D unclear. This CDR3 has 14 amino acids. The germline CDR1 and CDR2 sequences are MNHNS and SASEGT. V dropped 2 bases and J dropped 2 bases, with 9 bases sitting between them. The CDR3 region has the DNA TGTGCCAGCAGTGAAAAAAACAGACAAGAGACCCAGTACTTC. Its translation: CASSEKNRQETQYF.

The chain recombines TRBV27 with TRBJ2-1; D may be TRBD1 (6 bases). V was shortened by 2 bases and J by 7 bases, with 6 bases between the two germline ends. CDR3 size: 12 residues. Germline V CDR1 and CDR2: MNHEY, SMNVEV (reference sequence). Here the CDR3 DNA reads TGTGCCAGCAGTTTAACAGGGAATGAGCAGTTCTTC. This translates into CASSLTGNEQFF.

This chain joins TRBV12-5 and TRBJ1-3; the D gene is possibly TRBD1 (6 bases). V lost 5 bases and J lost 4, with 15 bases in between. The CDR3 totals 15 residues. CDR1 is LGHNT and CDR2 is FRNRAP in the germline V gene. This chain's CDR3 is CASGRPSGTGNTIYF. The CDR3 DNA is TGTGCTAGTGGTCGCCCCTCCGGGACAGGAAACACCATATATTTT.

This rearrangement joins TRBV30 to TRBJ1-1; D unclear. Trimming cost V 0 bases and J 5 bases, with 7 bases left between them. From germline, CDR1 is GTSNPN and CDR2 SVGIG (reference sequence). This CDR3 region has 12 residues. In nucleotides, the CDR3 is TGTGCCTGGAGTGTAGGGAGAACTGAAGCTTTCTTT. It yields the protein CAWSVGRTEAFF. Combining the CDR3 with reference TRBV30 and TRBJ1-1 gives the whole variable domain SQTIHQWPATLVQPVGSPLSLECTVEGTSNPNLYWYRQAAGRGLQLLFYSVGIGQISSEVPQNLSASRPQDRQFILSSKKLLLSDSGFYLCAWSVGRTEAFFGQGTRLTVV.

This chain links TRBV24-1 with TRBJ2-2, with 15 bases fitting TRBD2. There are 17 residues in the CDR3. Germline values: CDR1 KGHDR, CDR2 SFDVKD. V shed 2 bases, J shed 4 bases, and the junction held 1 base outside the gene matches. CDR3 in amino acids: CATSDWTSGRATGELFF. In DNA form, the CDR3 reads TGTGCCACCAGTGATTGGACTAGCGGGAGGGCCACCGGGGAGCTGTTTTTT.

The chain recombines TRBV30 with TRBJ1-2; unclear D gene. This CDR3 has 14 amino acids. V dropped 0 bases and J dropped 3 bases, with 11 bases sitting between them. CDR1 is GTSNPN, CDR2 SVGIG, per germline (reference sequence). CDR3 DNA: TGTGCCTGGAGTGTAGGCGGGGAGTACTATGGCTACACCTTC. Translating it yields CAWSVGGEYYGYTF.

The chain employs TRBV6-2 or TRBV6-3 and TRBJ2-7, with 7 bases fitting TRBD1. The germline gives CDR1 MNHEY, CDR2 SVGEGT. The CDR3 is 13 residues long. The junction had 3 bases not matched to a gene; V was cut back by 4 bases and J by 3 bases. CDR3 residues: CASSFRDSYEQYF. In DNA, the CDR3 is TGTGCCAGCAGTTTCCGGGACAGCTACGAGCAGTACTTC.

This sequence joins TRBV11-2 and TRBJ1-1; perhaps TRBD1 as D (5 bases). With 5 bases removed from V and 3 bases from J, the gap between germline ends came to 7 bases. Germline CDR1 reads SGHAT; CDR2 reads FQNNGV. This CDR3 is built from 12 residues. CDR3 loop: CASSRGDTEAFF. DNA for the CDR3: TGTGCCAGCAGCCGGGGGGACACTGAAGCTTTCTTT.

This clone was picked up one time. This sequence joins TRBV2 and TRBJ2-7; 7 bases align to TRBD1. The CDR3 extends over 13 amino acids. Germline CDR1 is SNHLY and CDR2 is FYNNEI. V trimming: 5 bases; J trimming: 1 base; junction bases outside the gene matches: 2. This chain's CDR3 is CASSWTGSYEQYF. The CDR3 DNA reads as TGTGCCAGCAGTTGGACAGGTTCCTACGAGCAGTACTTC.

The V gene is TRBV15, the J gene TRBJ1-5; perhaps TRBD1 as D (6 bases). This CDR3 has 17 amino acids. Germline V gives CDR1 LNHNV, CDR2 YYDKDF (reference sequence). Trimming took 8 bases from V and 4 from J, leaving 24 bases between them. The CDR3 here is CATLRGGGSIGNQPQHF. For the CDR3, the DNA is TGTGCCACCTTAAGGGGAGGGGGAAGTATAGGTAATCAGCCCCAGCATTTT.

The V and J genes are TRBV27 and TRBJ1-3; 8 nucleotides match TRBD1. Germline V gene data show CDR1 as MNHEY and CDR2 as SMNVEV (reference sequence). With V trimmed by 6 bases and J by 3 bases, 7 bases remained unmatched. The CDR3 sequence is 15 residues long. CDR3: CASSRQGLDGNTIYF. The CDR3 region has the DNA TGTGCCAGCAGCAGACAGGGGTTAGATGGAAACACCATATATTTT.

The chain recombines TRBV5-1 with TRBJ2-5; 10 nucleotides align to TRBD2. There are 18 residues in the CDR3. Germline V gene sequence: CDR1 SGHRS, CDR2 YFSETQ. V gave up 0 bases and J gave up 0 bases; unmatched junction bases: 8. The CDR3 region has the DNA TGCGCCAGCAGCTTGGAGGCTAGCGGGAGACTGTACCAAGAGACCCAGTACTTC. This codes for CASSLEASGRLYQETQYF.

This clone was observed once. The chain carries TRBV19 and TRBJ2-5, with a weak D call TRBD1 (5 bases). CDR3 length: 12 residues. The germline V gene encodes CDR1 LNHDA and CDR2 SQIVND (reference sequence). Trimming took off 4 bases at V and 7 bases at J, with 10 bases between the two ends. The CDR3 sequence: CASSKDTRTQYF. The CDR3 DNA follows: TGTGCCAGTAGTAAGGACACAAGGACCCAGTACTTC. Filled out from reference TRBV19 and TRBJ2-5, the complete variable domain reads DGGITQSPKYLFRKEGQNVTLSCEQNLNHDAMYWYRQDPGQGLRLIYYSQIVNDFQKGDIAEGYSVSREKKESFPLTVTSAQKNPTAFYLCASSKDTRTQYFGPGTRLLVL.

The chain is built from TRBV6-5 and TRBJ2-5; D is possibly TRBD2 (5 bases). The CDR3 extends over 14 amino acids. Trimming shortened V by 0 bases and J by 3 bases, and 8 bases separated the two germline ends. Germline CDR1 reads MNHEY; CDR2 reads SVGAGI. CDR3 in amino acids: CASSYSWGEETQYF. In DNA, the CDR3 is TGTGCCAGCAGTTACTCGTGGGGAGAAGAGACCCAGTACTTC.

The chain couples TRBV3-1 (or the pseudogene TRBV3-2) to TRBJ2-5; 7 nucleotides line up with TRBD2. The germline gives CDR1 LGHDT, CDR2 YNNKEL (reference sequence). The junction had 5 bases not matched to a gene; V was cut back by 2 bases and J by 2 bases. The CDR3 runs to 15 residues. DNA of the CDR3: TGTGCCAGCAGCCAAAGTAGCGGGCCTCAAGAGACCCAGTACTTC. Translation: CASSQSSGPQETQYF.

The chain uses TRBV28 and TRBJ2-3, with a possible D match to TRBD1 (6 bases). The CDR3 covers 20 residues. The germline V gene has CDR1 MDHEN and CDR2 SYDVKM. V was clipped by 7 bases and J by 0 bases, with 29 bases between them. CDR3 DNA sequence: TGTGCCAGCAATTCCGACCGGGACACACTTACAGTTCCTAGCACAGATACGCAGTATTTT. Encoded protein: CASNSDRDTLTVPSTDTQYF.

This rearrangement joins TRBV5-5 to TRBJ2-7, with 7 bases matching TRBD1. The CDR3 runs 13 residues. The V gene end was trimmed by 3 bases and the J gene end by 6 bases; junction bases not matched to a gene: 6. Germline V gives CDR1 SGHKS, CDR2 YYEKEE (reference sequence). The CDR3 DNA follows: TGTGCCAGCAGCTGGGGGACAGTGGGCGAGCAGTACTTC. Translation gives CASSWGTVGEQYF.

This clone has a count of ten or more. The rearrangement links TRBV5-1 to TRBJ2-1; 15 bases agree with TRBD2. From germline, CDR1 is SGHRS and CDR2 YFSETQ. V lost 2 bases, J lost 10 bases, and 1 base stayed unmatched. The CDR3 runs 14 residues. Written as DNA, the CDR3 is TGCGCCAGCAGCTTAGGACTAGCGGGAGGGGAGCAGTTCTTC. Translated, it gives CASSLGLAGGEQFF.

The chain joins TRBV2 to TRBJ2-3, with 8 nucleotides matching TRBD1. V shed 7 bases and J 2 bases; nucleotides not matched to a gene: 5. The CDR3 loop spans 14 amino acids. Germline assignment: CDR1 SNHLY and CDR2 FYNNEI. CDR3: CASMPGQDTDTQYF. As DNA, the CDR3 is TGTGCCAGCATGCCGGGACAGGACACAGATACGCAGTATTTT.

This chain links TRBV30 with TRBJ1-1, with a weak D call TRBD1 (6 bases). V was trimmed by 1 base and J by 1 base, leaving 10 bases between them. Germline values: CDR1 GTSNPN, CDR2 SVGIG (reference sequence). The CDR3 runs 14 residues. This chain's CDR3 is CAWSAVGANTEAFF. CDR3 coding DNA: TGTGCCTGGAGTGCAGTGGGGGCGAACACTGAAGCTTTCTTT.

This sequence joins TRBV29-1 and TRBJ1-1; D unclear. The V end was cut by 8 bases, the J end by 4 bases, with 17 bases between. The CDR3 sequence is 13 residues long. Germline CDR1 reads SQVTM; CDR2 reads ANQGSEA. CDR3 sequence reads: CSSSTAGGTEAFF. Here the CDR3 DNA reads TGCAGCTCATCGACGGCGGGAGGCACTGAAGCTTTCTTT.

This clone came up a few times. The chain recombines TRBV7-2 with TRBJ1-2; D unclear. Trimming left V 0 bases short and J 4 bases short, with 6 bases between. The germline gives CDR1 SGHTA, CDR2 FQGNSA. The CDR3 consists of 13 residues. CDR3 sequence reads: CASSLASAYGYTF. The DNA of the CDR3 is TGTGCCAGCAGCTTAGCCAGCGCCTATGGCTACACCTTC. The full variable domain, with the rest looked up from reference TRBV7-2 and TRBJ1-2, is GAGVSQSPSNKVTEKGKDVELRCDPISGHTALYWYRQSLGQGLEFLIYFQGNSAPDKSGLPSDRFSAERTGGSVSTLTIQRTQQEDSAVYLCASSLASAYGYTFGSGTRLTVV.

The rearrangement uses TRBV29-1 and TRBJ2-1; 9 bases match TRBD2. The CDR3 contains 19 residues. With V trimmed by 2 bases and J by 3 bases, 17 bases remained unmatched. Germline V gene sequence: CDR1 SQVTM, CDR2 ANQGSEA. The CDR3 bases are TGCAGCGTTGAACACCTTCCCACCTTGGCGGGGGGGGACTACAATGAGCAGTTCTTC. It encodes CSVEHLPTLAGGDYNEQFF.

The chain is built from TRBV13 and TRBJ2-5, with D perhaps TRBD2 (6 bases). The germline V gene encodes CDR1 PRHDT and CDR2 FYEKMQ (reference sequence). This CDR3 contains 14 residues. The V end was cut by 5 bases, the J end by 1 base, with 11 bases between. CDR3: CASSRGTFQETQYF. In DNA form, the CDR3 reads TGTGCCAGCAGCCGCGGGACTTTCCAAGAGACCCAGTACTTC.

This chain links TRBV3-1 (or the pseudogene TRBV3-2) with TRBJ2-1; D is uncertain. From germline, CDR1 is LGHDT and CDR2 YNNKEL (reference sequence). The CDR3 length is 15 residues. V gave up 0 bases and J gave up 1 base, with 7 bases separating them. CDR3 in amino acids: CASSQDLVSYNEQFF. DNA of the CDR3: TGTGCCAGCAGCCAAGATCTTGTTTCCTACAATGAGCAGTTCTTC.

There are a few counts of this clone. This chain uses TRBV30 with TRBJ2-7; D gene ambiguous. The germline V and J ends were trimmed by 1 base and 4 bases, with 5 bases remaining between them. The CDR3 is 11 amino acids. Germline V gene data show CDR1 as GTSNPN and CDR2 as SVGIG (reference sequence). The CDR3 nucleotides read TGTGCCTGGAGTGACCAGTACGAGCAGTACTTC. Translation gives CAWSDQYEQYF.